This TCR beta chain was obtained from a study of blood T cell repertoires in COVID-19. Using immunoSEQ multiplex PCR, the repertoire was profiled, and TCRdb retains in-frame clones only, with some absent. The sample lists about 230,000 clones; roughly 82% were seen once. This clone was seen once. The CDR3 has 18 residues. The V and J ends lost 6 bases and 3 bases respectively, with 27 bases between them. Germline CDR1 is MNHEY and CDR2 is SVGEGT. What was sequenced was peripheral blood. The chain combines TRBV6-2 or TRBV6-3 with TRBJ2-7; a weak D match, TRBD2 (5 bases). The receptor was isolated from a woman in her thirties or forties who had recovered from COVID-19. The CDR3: CASSYNQNTGFPDYEQYF. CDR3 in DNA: TGTGCCAGCAGCTATAACCAGAACACGGGATTTCCCGACTACGAGCAGTACTTC.